The 4 T cell receptor beta chains presented below share a single source sample, sequenced in a study of persistence of HIV-infected CD4 T cells. This was the immunoSEQ version 4 assay in survey mode. The protocol was immunoSEQ multiplex PCR, while the TCRdb copy is restricted to in-frame clones and leaves out a portion. The profile covers about 7,000 clones, with approximately 81% appearing a single time and approximately 68% taken by the ten largest. Their recognized antigens are unknown. Cells were stimulated with CMV-infected fibroblast lysates at 10 ug/mL. Sorting selected CD4+ T cells upregulating both CD40 ligand and CD69. The sample was CD4+ T cells sorted from PBMCs after roughly 18-hour stimulation, taken from a patient who received antiretroviral therapy. The receptors originated from an adult woman with HIV who was CMV-seropositive.

This chain joins TRBV7-3 and TRBJ2-1; the match to TRBD1 covers 12 bases. Germline V gene lookup returns CDR1 SGHTA and CDR2 FQGTGA. The trim removed 2 bases at V and 7 bases at J, leaving 9 bases unmatched. This CDR3 contains 17 residues. CDR3 in DNA: TGTGCCAGCAGCTTACGCCCGGGACAGGGGGCGCAGAATGAGCAGTTCTTC. Its protein product is CASSLRPGQGAQNEQFF.

This clone came up a few times. This chain uses TRBV27 with TRBJ2-3; a possible D gene is TRBD1 (5 bases). CDR1 and CDR2 from the germline V gene are MNHEY and SMNVEV (reference sequence). Trimming took off 4 bases at V and 1 base at J, with 21 bases between the two ends. This CDR3 spans 18 amino acids. Here the CDR3 reads CASSSSWGSGAGTDTQYF. CDR3 coding DNA: TGTGCCAGCAGTTCCTCCTGGGGCTCAGGTGCGGGCACAGATACGCAGTATTTT.

The chain uses TRBV2 and TRBJ2-7; TRBD2 matches at 12 bases. CDR1 and CDR2 (germline): SNHLY, FYNNEI. V was pared by 6 bases and J by 1 base, with 4 bases of the junction left unmatched. This CDR3 region has 15 residues. CDR3 DNA: TGTGCCAGCAGCCTAGCGGGAGGGGGGTCCTACGAGCAGTACTTC. This sequence encodes CASSLAGGGSYEQYF.

The chain combines TRBV19 with TRBJ1-5; D is ambiguous. This CDR3 spans 13 amino acids. The germline V gene encodes CDR1 LNHDA and CDR2 SQIVND (reference sequence). The V and J ends lost 6 bases and 2 bases respectively, with 8 bases between them. The CDR3 nucleotides read TGTGCCAGTAGAAGAGAGGGCAATCAGCCCCAGCATTTT. Protein sequence: CASRREGNQPQHF.